Presented here are 17 T cell receptor beta chains from one specimen sequenced in a study of identifying expanded T cells in peripheral blood. Using immunoSEQ multiplex PCR, the repertoire was profiled, and TCRdb retains in-frame clones only, with some absent. Among approximately 100,000 clones listed, more than 85% were seen once. The sequenced sample was blood. These TCRs come from a person aged 18-70 years in good health.

The chain recombines TRBV5-4 with TRBJ1-1; D is unresolved. CDR1 SGHNT and CDR2 YYREEE come from the germline V gene (reference sequence). The V gene lost 0 bases and the J gene lost 12 bases, with 12 bases spanning the gap. The length of the CDR3 is 12 residues. The CDR3 DNA is TGTGCCAGCAGCTTGGACTCCCTGGTAACTTTCTTT. Translating gives CASSLDSLVTFF.

This chain links TRBV2 with TRBJ2-3; D not resolved. Germline CDR1 reads SNHLY; CDR2 reads FYNNEI. The CDR3 consists of 16 residues. Between the trimmed V and J ends, which lost 0 bases and 2 bases, there was a span of 12 bases. The CDR3 bases are TGTGCCAGCAGTGAAGCGCGGCGGCCTGACACAGATACGCAGTATTTT. Residues: CASSEARRPDTDTQYF.

This chain joins TRBV5-8 and TRBJ2-7; 9 bases align to TRBD1. Trimming took 4 bases from V and 3 from J; bases not matched to a gene: 8. CDR3 size: 15 residues. Per germline, CDR1 SGHTS and CDR2 YDEGEE. This CDR3 reads CASSPRLTGGYEQYF. In nucleotides, the CDR3 is TGTGCCAGCAGCCCGCGCTTGACAGGGGGCTACGAGCAGTACTTC.

The chain is built from TRBV28 and TRBJ1-6; weak D call: TRBD1 (5 bases). The germline CDR1 and CDR2 sequences are MDHEN and SYDVKM. Deletions cut 0 bases from V and 9 bases from J, with 12 bases between. CDR3 length: 15 amino acids. This CDR3 is CASSLWGEGVSPLHF. The CDR3 coding sequence is TGTGCCAGCAGTTTATGGGGGGAAGGGGTTTCACCCCTCCACTTT. Together with reference TRBV28 and TRBJ1-6, the CDR3 gives the full variable domain: DVKVTQSSRYLVKRTGEKVFLECVQDMDHENMFWYRQDPGLGLRLIYFSYDVKMKEKGDIPEGYSVSREKKERFSLILESASTNQTSMYLCASSLWGEGVSPLHFGNGTRLTVT.

The rearrangement joins TRBV9 to TRBJ1-2; TRBD1 agrees at 7 bases. Germline V gene lookup returns CDR1 SGDLS and CDR2 YYNGEE. The CDR3 is made up of 18 amino acids. Trimming at V came to 3 bases and at J to 3 bases, leaving 17 bases not matched to a gene. The CDR3 bases are TGTGCCAGCAGCGGAACCGGGACAGCCCGCGATTTTCACTATGGCTACACCTTC. This codes for CASSGTGTARDFHYGYTF.

Only a few counts were recorded for this clone. This chain connects TRBV30 to TRBJ1-5; D call uncertain. Per the germline V gene, CDR1 is GTSNPN and CDR2 is SVGIG (reference sequence). The CDR3 covers 14 residues. V lost 2 bases, J lost 2 bases, and 10 bases lay in between. CDR3 DNA sequence: TGTGCCTGGAGTTCCCAAATCGGCAATCAGCCCCAGCATTTT. Translating it yields CAWSSQIGNQPQHF.

The chain uses TRBV7-2 and TRBJ1-2; 7 bases map to TRBD1. Germline V CDR1 and CDR2: SGHTA, FQGNSA. Unmatched junction bases numbered 5, after V lost 1 base and J lost 3 bases. This CDR3 has 15 amino acids. The CDR3 protein is CASSLVGQADYGYTF. DNA of the CDR3: TGTGCCAGCAGCTTAGTTGGACAGGCGGACTATGGCTACACCTTC.

The CDR3 coding sequence is TGCGCCAGCAGCCAAGTGGATATGGGGTTCAGCTCTGGAAACACCATATATTTT. This translates into CASSQVDMGFSSGNTIYF. This chain connects TRBV4-1 to TRBJ1-3; D gene uncertain. From germline, CDR1 is MGHRA and CDR2 YSYEKL. The CDR3 totals 18 residues. Trimming removed 1 base from V and 0 bases from J, with 16 bases in between.

V is TRBV4-1 and J is TRBJ1-2; 7 bases map to TRBD1. The germline gives CDR1 MGHRA, CDR2 YSYEKL. V was clipped by 4 bases and J by 2 bases; unmatched bases: 7. CDR3 length equals 15 residues. The DNA for the CDR3 is TGCGCCAGCAGCCTGGGCCCAGGGGGAAACTATGGCTACACCTTC. Its translation: CASSLGPGGNYGYTF.

V usage is TRBV11-2 and J usage is TRBJ2-7; the match to TRBD1 covers 10 bases. CDR1 SGHAT and CDR2 FQNNGV come from the germline V gene. This CDR3 is 14 amino acids long. V was clipped by 5 bases and J by 2 bases; unmatched bases: 3. The DNA of the CDR3 is TGTGCCAGCAGCCGGGACAGGGGACCCTACGAGCAGTACTTC. Amino acids: CASSRDRGPYEQYF. The whole variable domain, remainder taken from reference TRBV11-2 and TRBJ2-7, is EAGVAQSPRYKIIEKRQSVAFWCNPISGHATLYWYQQILGQGPKLLIQFQNNGVVDDSQLPKDRFSAERLKGVDSTLKIQPAKLEDSAVYLCASSRDRGPYEQYFGPGTRLTVT.

The genes are TRBV6-6 and TRBJ2-5, with 9 positions matching TRBD1. Germline assignment: CDR1 MNHNY and CDR2 SVGAGI (reference sequence). The CDR3 contains 13 residues. V trimming: 6 bases; J trimming: 5 bases; junction bases outside the gene matches: 4. CDR3 DNA sequence: TGTGCCAGCAGATCGACAGGGGGGGAGACCCAGTACTTC. Translation: CASRSTGGETQYF.

The rearrangement joins TRBV4-1 to TRBJ1-1; D might be TRBD1 (5 bases). Germline V CDR1 and CDR2: MGHRA, YSYEKL. V was trimmed by 5 bases and J by 4 bases, leaving 14 bases between them. The CDR3 length is 14 residues. DNA of the CDR3: TGCGCCAGCAGCTGGGGCAGGGAAACCACTGAAGCTTTCTTT. The encoded protein is CASSWGRETTEAFF.

CDR3 region: CASSPGTGNNEQFF. The CDR3 DNA follows: TGTGCCAGCTCACCCGGGACAGGGAACAATGAGCAGTTCTTC. The chain links TRBV18 to TRBJ2-1; TRBD1 agrees at 9 bases. After removal of 3 bases from V and 5 bases from J, the junction contained 2 bases not matched to a gene. This CDR3 comprises 14 residues. Germline CDR1 KGHSH, CDR2 LQKENI.

This clone was detected once. The gene calls are TRBV4-1 and TRBJ1-6, with D uncertain. The V gene lost 3 bases and the J gene lost 4 bases, with 16 bases spanning the gap. The CDR3 length is 17 residues. Germline V CDR1 and CDR2: MGHRA, YSYEKL. The CDR3 nucleotides read TGCGCCAGCAGCCAGGTGGAGACCAACTATTATAATTCACCCCTCCACTTT. Its translation is CASSQVETNYYNSPLHF.

The chain has TRBV29-1 and TRBJ1-1; no definite D call. Germline V gives CDR1 SQVTM, CDR2 ANQGSEA. This CDR3 spans 12 amino acids. Deletions cut 4 bases from V and 7 bases from J, with 13 bases between. The CDR3 nucleotides read TGCAGCGTTGTTTTTGTGGGCTTTGAAGCTTTCTTT. It specifies CSVVFVGFEAFF.

This chain connects TRBV7-6 to TRBJ2-7, with a possible D match to TRBD1 (6 bases). CDR3 length: 15 residues. The V end was cut by 5 bases, the J end by 0 bases, with 14 bases between. CDR1 SGHVS and CDR2 FNYEAQ come from the germline V gene. CDR3 bases: TGTGCCAGCAGCCCCCAGGGGTTGGGCTCCTACGAGCAGTACTTC. This gives the protein CASSPQGLGSYEQYF. Based on the CDR3 plus reference TRBV7-6 and TRBJ2-7, the full variable domain is GAGVSQSPRYKVTKRGQDVALRCDPISGHVSLYWYRQALGQGPEFLTYFNYEAQQDKSGLPNDRFSAERPEGSISTLTIQRTEQRDSAMYRCASSPQGLGSYEQYFGPGTRLTVT.

The chain recombines TRBV25-1 with TRBJ1-3; D is uncertain. Germline V gene lookup returns CDR1 MGHDK and CDR2 SYGVNS. CDR3 length equals 13 residues. The V end lost 6 bases, the J end lost 3 bases, and 9 bases lay between the germline ends. This chain's CDR3 is CASRNSGGNTIYF. The DNA for the CDR3 is TGTGCCAGCAGAAACAGTGGTGGAAACACCATATATTTT.